The rows below give T cell receptor beta chains drawn from one sample of a study of T cells expressing NK-cell markers. Following a re-call of the 5' RACE reads, TCRdb has one entry per CDR3 protein and lacks DNA. This sample's clone table lists around 110,000 distinct CDR3 sequences. Sequencing was carried out using blood T cells: a sorted CD56 or NKG2C T cell subset, CD4+ or CD8+ T cells, or bulk PBMC T cells (not recorded which). Receptors were obtained from a woman aged 18-70 years in good health. CDR3s include the opening cysteine and the closing phenylalanine or tryptophan.

TRBJ2-1	TRBV6-5	CASSYESLYNEQFF
TRBJ2-1	TRBV27	CASLGPAGEVYNEQFF
TRBJ2-7	TRBV30	CACRLHQHYEQYF
TRBJ2-5	TRBV6-5	CASSSSGGAGQETQYF
TRBJ2-3	TRBV12-3/TRBV12-4	CASSELAGVTDTQYF
TRBJ2-7	TRBV5-5	CASSLVYGTASYEQYF
TRBJ1-1	TRBV7-9	CASSRTGTEAFF
TRBJ1-1	TRBV7-9	CASSFPENTEAFF
TRBJ2-7	TRBV11-2	CASSLGTGGGESYEQYF
TRBJ1-1	TRBV14	CASSQEMTGLNTEAFF
TRBJ2-7	TRBV12-3/TRBV12-4	CASSQGTEQYF
TRBJ2-1	TRBV15	CATSRDRPFAPGGDEQFF
TRBJ2-1	TRBV4-3	CASSQDGSGTKIDEQFF
TRBJ2-7	TRBV27	CASSLLGSLYEQYF
TRBJ2-1	TRBV12-3/TRBV12-4	CASSQASGGYNEQFF
TRBJ2-3	TRBV4-3	CASSQDWTSGGGDTQYF
TRBJ2-1	TRBV12-3/TRBV12-4	CASSLDREALADNEQFF
TRBJ2-3	TRBV11-2	CASSLIDTQYF
TRBJ2-2	TRBV5-4	CASSEAGELFF
TRBJ2-7	TRBV11-2	CASTTDTSYEQYF
TRBJ2-1	TRBV18	CASSPPGVSYNEQFF
TRBJ2-1	TRBV12-3/TRBV12-4	CASSPGSYNEQFF
TRBJ2-2	TRBV7-2	CASSLSALAGVNGELFF
TRBJ2-7	TRBV4-3	CASSQDWTSGDEQYF
TRBJ1-1	TRBV9	CASSGQGYTEAFF
TRBJ2-1	TRBV6-2/TRBV6-3	CASKTGLISYNEQFF
TRBJ1-5	TRBV4-1	CASSQEVGLNQPQHF
TRBJ1-5	TRBV12-3/TRBV12-4	CASSLGQGDYQPQHF
TRBJ2-2	TRBV5-6	CASSRRWGITGELFF
TRBJ2-1	TRBV7-2	CASRSWQPNDEQFF
TRBJ2-6	TRBV11-1	CASSLSPGGLSGANVLTF
TRBJ1-2	TRBV4-3	CASSQVHLVNYGYTF
TRBJ1-5	TRBV24-1	CATSEDSNQPQHF
TRBJ2-3	TRBV7-8	CASSLSHTSGISDTQYF
TRBJ2-3	TRBV9	CASSAIAGTLNGDTQYF
TRBJ2-3	TRBV20-1	CSAISVVWGADTQYF
TRBJ2-7	TRBV14	CASSQLSYEQYF
TRBJ1-2	TRBV3-1	CASSQEPRQNYGYTF
TRBJ1-1	TRBV20-1	CSAIASMWTEAFF
TRBJ2-5	TRBV12-3/TRBV12-4	CASSLRDYGQETQYF
TRBJ2-3	TRBV6-2/TRBV6-3	CASTDRPGASTDTQYF
TRBJ2-1	TRBV5-1	CASSLYPLGEQSF
TRBJ2-7	TRBV19	CASSLPGPQNYEQYF
TRBJ2-3	TRBV7-3	CASSPLGGGLDTQYF
TRBJ2-1	TRBV6-4	CASSTGLANEQFF
TRBJ2-7	TRBV5-1	CASSVAGAAYEQYF
TRBJ1-5	TRBV27	CASSLGPYQPQHF
TRBJ2-7	TRBV2	CASSEALLDFPDEQYF
TRBJ2-7	TRBV5-4	CASSLGVEKYF
TRBJ2-7	TRBV23-1	CASTSTDSYEQYF
TRBJ2-3	TRBV5-4	CASSLISVSSTDTQYF
TRBJ2-1	TRBV29-1	CSVLLAENEQFF
TRBJ2-1	TRBV5-1	CASSLALDTREQFF